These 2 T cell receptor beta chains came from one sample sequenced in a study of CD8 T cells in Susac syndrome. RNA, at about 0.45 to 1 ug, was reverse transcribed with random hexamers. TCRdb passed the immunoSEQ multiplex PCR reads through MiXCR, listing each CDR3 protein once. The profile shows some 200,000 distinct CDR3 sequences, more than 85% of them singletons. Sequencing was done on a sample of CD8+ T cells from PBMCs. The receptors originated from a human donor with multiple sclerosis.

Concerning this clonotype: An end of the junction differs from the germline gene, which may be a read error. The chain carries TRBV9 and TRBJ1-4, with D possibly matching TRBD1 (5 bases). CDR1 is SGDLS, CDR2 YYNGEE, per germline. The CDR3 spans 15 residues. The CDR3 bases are TGTGCCTGCAGCGAACGAGGGACCTTTAATGAAAAACTGTTTTTT. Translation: CACSERGTFNEKLFF.

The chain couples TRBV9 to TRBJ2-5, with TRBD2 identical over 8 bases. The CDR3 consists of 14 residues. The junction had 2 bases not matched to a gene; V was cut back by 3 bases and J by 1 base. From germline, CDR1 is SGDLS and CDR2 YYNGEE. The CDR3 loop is CASSGSGVQETQYF. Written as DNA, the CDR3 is TGTGCCAGCAGCGGTAGCGGGGTCCAAGAGACCCAGTACTTC.